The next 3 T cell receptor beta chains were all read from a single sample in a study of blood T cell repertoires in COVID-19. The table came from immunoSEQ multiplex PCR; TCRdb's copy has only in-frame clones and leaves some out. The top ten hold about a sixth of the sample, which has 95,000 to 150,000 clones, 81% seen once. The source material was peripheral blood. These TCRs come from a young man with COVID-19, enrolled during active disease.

CDR3 DNA sequence: TGTGCCAGCAGCTCCCAAGCGGGGGGTCCTAGGACCCAGTACTTC. Its translation: CASSSQAGGPRTQYF. This sequence joins TRBV7-2 and TRBJ2-5; 9 bases map to TRBD2. The germline gives CDR1 SGHTA, CDR2 FQGNSA. CDR3 length: 15 residues. The V segment lost 4 bases and the J segment 7 bases; nucleotides outside the gene matches: 10.

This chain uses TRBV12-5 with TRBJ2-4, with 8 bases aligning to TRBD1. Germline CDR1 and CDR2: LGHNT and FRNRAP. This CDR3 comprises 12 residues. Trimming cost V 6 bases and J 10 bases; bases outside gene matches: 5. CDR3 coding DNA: TGTGCTAGTGGAACAGACAGGGGTATTCAGTACTTC. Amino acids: CASGTDRGIQYF. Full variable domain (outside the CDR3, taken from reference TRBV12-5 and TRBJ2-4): DARVTQTPRHKVTEMGQEVTMRCQPILGHNTVFWYRQTMMQGLELLAYFRNRAPLDDSGMPKDRFSAEMPDATLATLKIQPSEPRDSAVYFCASGTDRGIQYFGAGTRLSVL.

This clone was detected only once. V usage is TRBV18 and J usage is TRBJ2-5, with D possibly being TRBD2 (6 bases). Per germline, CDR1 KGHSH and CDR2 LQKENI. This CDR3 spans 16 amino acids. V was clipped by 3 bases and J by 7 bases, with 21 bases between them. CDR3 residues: CASSPPYGTPKRTQYF. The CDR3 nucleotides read TGTGCCAGCTCACCCCCCTACGGGACTCCTAAAAGGACCCAGTACTTC. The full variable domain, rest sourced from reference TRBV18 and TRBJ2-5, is NAGVMQNPRHLVRRRGQEARLRCSPMKGHSHVYWYRQLPEEGLKFMVYLQKENIIDESGMPKERFSAEFPKEGPSILRIQQVVRGDSAAYFCASSPPYGTPKRTQYFGPGTRLLVL.